The 14 T cell receptor beta chains below come from one sample, sequenced in a study of blood T cell repertoires in COVID-19. Produced via immunoSEQ multiplex PCR; TCRdb's table is partial and in-frame only. This sample has a few hundred thousand clones, with around 90% found just once. Sequencing was performed on PBMCs or T cells enriched from blood (not recorded which). These receptors came from a woman aged 18-35 years with acute COVID-19.

V and J are TRBV5-1 and TRBJ1-2; D may be TRBD1 (5 bases). The germline gives CDR1 SGHRS, CDR2 YFSETQ. V was cut by 3 bases and J by 5 bases, with 8 bases left in between. This CDR3 spans 12 amino acids. CDR3 in DNA: TGCGCCAGCAGCTCAGACAGATATGGCTACACCTTC. This sequence encodes CASSSDRYGYTF.

This sequence joins TRBV6-4 and TRBJ2-3; the match to TRBD2 covers 9 bases. The CDR3 extends over 15 amino acids. Germline assignment: CDR1 MRHNA and CDR2 SNTAGT. With V trimmed by 0 bases and J by 4 bases, 2 bases remained unmatched. CDR3 sequence (DNA): TGTGCCAGCAGTGACTCGATAGCGGGAGCAGATACGCAGTATTTT. Its protein is CASSDSIAGADTQYF.

The V call is TRBV12-5, the J call TRBJ1-5, with 9 positions matching TRBD1. The CDR3 has 14 residues. The V and J ends lost 7 bases and 11 bases, in that order; junction bases with no gene match: 12. Germline CDR1 is LGHNT and CDR2 is FRNRAP. CDR3 sequence reads: CASVSGQGMKAQHF. Written as DNA, the CDR3 is TGTGCTAGTGTCTCAGGACAGGGGATGAAGGCCCAGCATTTT.

The chain couples TRBV15 to TRBJ1-2; 7 nucleotides line up with TRBD1. The V and J ends lost 0 bases and 7 bases, in that order; junction bases with no gene match: 8. CDR3 size: 15 residues. Germline values: CDR1 LNHNV, CDR2 YYDKDF (reference sequence). The CDR3 here is CATSRERQGFVGYTF. CDR3 bases: TGTGCCACCAGCAGAGAGAGACAGGGCTTCGTTGGCTACACCTTC.

CDR3 residues: CASRTTGNYGYTF. The DNA of the CDR3 is TGTGCCAGCAGAACGACAGGGAACTATGGCTACACCTTC. J is TRBJ1-2 and V is TRBV12-3 or TRBV12-4, with 7 nucleotides matching TRBD1. There are 13 residues in the CDR3. The trim removed 6 bases at V and 2 bases at J, leaving 3 bases unmatched.

This clone was picked up a small number of times. This chain joins TRBV18 and TRBJ2-7; maybe TRBD1 (6 bases). Germline V lookup: CDR1 KGHSH, CDR2 LQKENI. The germline V and J ends were trimmed by 3 bases and 3 bases, with 12 bases remaining between them. The CDR3 runs 14 residues. CDR3 protein: CASSPGDTSYEQYF. Here the CDR3 DNA reads TGTGCCAGCTCACCGGGGGACACTAGCTACGAGCAGTACTTC.

The chain couples TRBV7-8 to TRBJ2-7, with 10 bases that match TRBD2. Germline loops: CDR1 SGHVS, CDR2 FQNEAQ. J was trimmed by 0 bases and V by 1 base; bases with no gene match: 3. There are 16 residues in the CDR3. In DNA form, the CDR3 reads TGTGCCAGCAGCTTAGAACTAGCGGGGAGCTCCTACGAGCAGTACTTC. Amino acid sequence: CASSLELAGSSYEQYF. The full variable domain, with the rest looked up from reference TRBV7-8 and TRBJ2-7, is GAGVSQSPRYKVAKRGQDVALRCDPISGHVSLFWYQQALGQGPEFLTYFQNEAQLDKSGLPSDRFFAERPEGSVSTLKIQRTQQEDSAVYLCASSLELAGSSYEQYFGPGTRLTVT.

Only a few counts were recorded for this clone. CDR3: CASSTGRLAGDPTYEQYF. For the CDR3, the DNA is TGTGCCAGCTCAACGGGAAGGCTGGCAGGGGACCCAACCTACGAGCAGTACTTC. The chain uses TRBV18 and TRBJ2-7; a possible D gene is TRBD1 (6 bases). The V and J ends lost 5 bases and 2 bases respectively, with 25 bases between them. This CDR3 spans 18 amino acids. Germline V gene sequence: CDR1 KGHSH, CDR2 LQKENI.

The chain uses TRBV27 and TRBJ2-2; 13 nucleotides align to TRBD2. CDR3 length: 16 residues. The ends lost 8 bases at V and 6 bases at J; junction bases unmatched: 9. CDR1 MNHEY and CDR2 SMNVEV come from the germline V gene (reference sequence). CDR3 nucleotides: TGTGCCAGCGCACTAGCGGGAGGGTTTGGATCCGGGGAGCTGTTTTTT. Translation gives CASALAGGFGSGELFF.

The CDR3 sequence: CASSLKGTSGSQETQYF. CDR3 DNA: TGTGCCAGCTCCCTAAAAGGGACTAGCGGGAGTCAAGAGACCCAGTACTTC. The chain recombines TRBV18 with TRBJ2-5, with 14 bases fitting TRBD2. The V segment lost 6 bases and the J segment 2 bases; nucleotides outside the gene matches: 8. This CDR3 has 17 residues. CDR1 KGHSH and CDR2 LQKENI come from the germline V gene.

The chain has TRBV12-3 or TRBV12-4 and TRBJ1-5; tentative D call: TRBD1 (6 bases). This CDR3 has 13 residues. V lost 4 bases to trimming and J lost 6 bases, with 10 bases between them. The CDR3 DNA is TGTGCCAGCAGTTCGGTAGGGGGTCAGCCCCAGCATTTT. This codes for CASSSVGGQPQHF.

V gene TRBV5-4 combines with J gene TRBJ2-2; 9 bases agree with TRBD1. Germline lookup yields CDR1 SGHNT and CDR2 YYREEE (reference sequence). CDR3 length: 15 amino acids. Trimming took 3 bases from V and 7 from J; bases not matched to a gene: 7. The CDR3 DNA sequence: TGTGCCAGCAGCTCCCGGGACAGGGCGGGCGGGGAGCTGTTTTTT. Protein product: CASSSRDRAGGELFF.

The rearrangement links TRBV4-3 to TRBJ2-2; no clear D gene. V was cut by 2 bases and J by 5 bases, with 9 bases left in between. The CDR3 extends over 14 amino acids. Germline CDR1 LGHNA, CDR2 YSLEER. The CDR3 loop reads CASSQILTTGELFF. The CDR3 coding sequence is TGCGCCAGCAGCCAAATTCTAACGACCGGGGAGCTGTTTTTT.

The table lists this clone with a count of one. The genes are TRBV7-2 and TRBJ2-3, with D hard to call. The V end was cut by 1 base, the J end by 1 base, with 9 bases between. The germline V gene encodes CDR1 SGHTA and CDR2 FQGNSA. The CDR3 has 15 amino acids. The CDR3 nucleotides read TGTGCCAGCAGCTTAGACAGCTACCGCACAGATACGCAGTATTTT. Amino acid sequence: CASSLDSYRTDTQYF.